Below, 27 T cell receptor beta chains from the same sample are listed, as sequenced in a study of radiation and T cells in renal cell carcinoma. The data were produced by immunoSEQ multiplex PCR, yet TCRdb's version contains in-frame clones alone and is incomplete. The repertoire has about 47,000 clones, 80% of them found once; the top ten carry around 31%. Time point given: blood 2 weeks post-SBRT. The sample's treatment: 15 Gy SBRT to primary tumor, nephrectomy 4 weeks later. This material consisted of blood, taken from a patient whose treatment included radiotherapy and nephrectomy. The source of these receptors is a woman in her 70s with renal cell carcinoma.

This clone was counted between two and nine times. The V gene is TRBV27, the J gene TRBJ2-5; 10 bases agree with TRBD2. The V and J ends lost 3 bases and 5 bases, in that order; junction bases with no gene match: 6. The CDR3 sequence is 15 residues long. CDR1 and CDR2 (germline): MNHEY, SMNVEV (reference sequence). The CDR3 region has the DNA TGTGCCAGCAGTTTTAGCGGGAGGACGCGTGAGACCCAGTACTTC. It codes for CASSFSGRTRETQYF.

The chain carries TRBV6-1 and TRBJ1-2; D possibly corresponds to TRBD1 (5 bases). V was shortened by 10 bases and J by 7 bases, with 22 bases between the two germline ends. Germline CDR1 is MNHNS and CDR2 is SASEGT. This CDR3 comprises 14 residues. CDR3 residues: CATRTGAGRSGYTF. For the CDR3, the DNA is TGTGCCACCCGGACCGGGGCAGGGCGGAGTGGCTACACCTTC.

A note on this clone: This CDR3 is also generated by other DNA sequences in the sample. The CDR3 protein is CSVATNYGYTF. CDR3 nucleotide sequence: TGCAGCGTTGCAACTAACTATGGCTACACCTTC. This sequence joins TRBV29-1 and TRBJ1-2; no firm D call. The germline V gene has CDR1 SQVTM and CDR2 ANQGSEA. CDR3 length: 11 residues. Trimming took 4 bases from V and 0 from J, leaving 3 bases between them. The full variable domain, with the rest looked up from reference TRBV29-1 and TRBJ1-2, is SAVISQKPSRDICQRGTSLTIQCQVDSQVTMMFWYRQQPGQSLTLIATANQGSEATYESGFVIDKFPISRPNLTFSTLTVSNMSPEDSSIYLCSVATNYGYTFGSGTRLTVV.

V gene TRBV9 combines with J gene TRBJ2-3, with D possibly TRBD1 on 6 matching bases. V was pared by 4 bases and J by 3 bases, with 12 bases between. Germline V gene data show CDR1 as SGDLS and CDR2 as YYNGEE. There are 14 residues in the CDR3. CDR3 sequence: CASSTQQGTDTQYF. CDR3 bases: TGTGCCAGCAGCACTCAACAGGGAACAGATACGCAGTATTTT.

This clone was recorded a few times. The chain has TRBV5-1 and TRBJ2-7; weak D call: TRBD1 (6 bases). Trimming shortened V by 10 bases and J by 1 base, and 15 bases separated the two germline ends. Looked up from germline, CDR1 is SGHRS and CDR2 is YFSETQ. The CDR3 spans 13 residues. The CDR3 coding sequence is TGCGCCTTGTACCCCGGACAGTCCTACGAGCAGTACTTC. This translates into CALYPGQSYEQYF.

The chain joins TRBV7-8 to TRBJ2-5, with 7 bases fitting TRBD2. This CDR3 spans 14 amino acids. Germline V CDR1 and CDR2: SGHVS, FQNEAQ. The V and J ends lost 2 bases and 6 bases, in that order; junction bases with no gene match: 6. The CDR3: CASSLIGEGKTQYF. The CDR3 bases are TGTGCCAGCAGCTTAATTGGGGAGGGAAAGACCCAGTACTTC.

The gene calls are TRBV18 and TRBJ1-2, with D unresolved. Germline V lookup: CDR1 KGHSH, CDR2 LQKENI. V lost 4 bases, J lost 6 bases, and 12 bases lay in between. This CDR3 region has 13 residues. CDR3 loop: CASSLTAPDGYTF. The CDR3 DNA reads as TGTGCCAGCTCACTAACAGCCCCCGATGGCTACACCTTC.

This clone is a singleton in its sample. This chain uses TRBV7-2 with TRBJ2-7, with D hard to call. The CDR3 has 11 amino acids. Germline CDR1 is SGHTA and CDR2 is FQGNSA. V was trimmed by 1 base and J by 6 bases, leaving 4 bases between them. The CDR3 spells CASSLETEQYF. CDR3 nucleotides: TGTGCCAGCAGCTTAGAAACCGAGCAGTACTTC.

The chain couples TRBV4-2 to TRBJ2-7; D gene uncertain. In germline, CDR1 is LGHNA, CDR2 YNFKEQ. The CDR3 extends over 13 amino acids. V shed 3 bases and J shed 2 bases, with 8 bases lying between them. The CDR3 bases are TGTGCCAGCAGCCACGACGGACCCTACGAGCAGTACTTC. This encodes CASSHDGPYEQYF.

The chain recombines TRBV11-3 with TRBJ2-3; D call uncertain. Per the germline V gene, CDR1 is SGHNT and CDR2 is YENEEA. V was pared by 6 bases and J by 0 bases, with 10 bases between. The CDR3 extends over 14 amino acids. The CDR3 region is CASSTGLSTDTQYF. The CDR3 bases are TGTGCCAGCAGTACCGGGTTGAGCACAGATACGCAGTATTTT.

V gene TRBV25-1 combines with J gene TRBJ1-4; no definite D call. This CDR3 has 14 amino acids. The V end was cut by 2 bases, the J end by 6 bases, with 10 bases between. Germline V lookup: CDR1 MGHDK, CDR2 SYGVNS. The CDR3 reads CASSERAEDEKLFF. In nucleotides, the CDR3 is TGTGCCAGCAGTGAAAGGGCTGAGGATGAAAAACTGTTTTTT.

Only one count was recorded for this clone. The chain links TRBV19 to TRBJ2-3; 10 nucleotides agree with TRBD2. J lost 5 bases, V lost 5 bases, and 10 bases had no gene match. Germline V gene sequence: CDR1 LNHDA, CDR2 SQIVND (reference sequence). The CDR3 has 16 residues. The CDR3 nucleotides are TGTGCCAGTAGTCCCTCGCTAGCGGGAGCAGGAGATACGCAGTATTTT. Translation: CASSPSLAGAGDTQYF.

V is TRBV5-1 and J is TRBJ2-7; D might be TRBD2 (7 bases). The V gene lost 3 bases and the J gene lost 1 base, with 14 bases spanning the gap. Germline CDR1 and CDR2: SGHRS and YFSETQ. The CDR3 runs 15 residues. The CDR3 DNA is TGCGCCAGCAGCTCCTCCGGGGGGCATTCCTACGAGCAGTACTTC. This translates into CASSSSGGHSYEQYF.

CDR3 in DNA: TGTGCCTGGAGCTCCGGGACTAGCGGGAGAGAGACCCAGTACTTC. Residues: CAWSSGTSGRETQYF. The genes are TRBV30 and TRBJ2-5; 14 bases line up with TRBD2. The CDR3 is 15 residues long. V shed 3 bases and J 4 bases; nucleotides not matched to a gene: 4. Germline V gene sequence: CDR1 GTSNPN, CDR2 SVGIG (reference sequence). Full variable domain (outside the CDR3, taken from reference TRBV30 and TRBJ2-5): SQTIHQWPATLVQPVGSPLSLECTVEGTSNPNLYWYRQAAGRGLQLLFYSVGIGQISSEVPQNLSASRPQDRQFILSSKKLLLSDSGFYLCAWSSGTSGRETQYFGPGTRLLVL.

This chain uses TRBV4-2 with TRBJ2-1; D remains ambiguous. The V gene's germline CDR1 is LGHNA and CDR2 YNFKEQ. Deletions cut 0 bases from V and 0 bases from J, with 12 bases between. This CDR3 spans 17 amino acids. CDR3 sequence (DNA): TGTGCCAGCAGCCAAGATGACGAGAGCGTCTCCTACAATGAGCAGTTCTTC. Residues: CASSQDDESVSYNEQFF.

The genes are TRBV6-5 and TRBJ1-2; 9 bases align to TRBD1. J gave up 5 bases and V 5 bases, and 6 bases lay outside the gene matches. The CDR3 is made up of 14 amino acids. Germline assignment: CDR1 MNHEY and CDR2 SVGAGI. The CDR3 coding sequence is TGTGCCAGCAGTCGACAGGGGGGCCGGTATGGCTACACCTTC. Translation: CASSRQGGRYGYTF.

The chain has TRBV28 and TRBJ2-7; a weak D match, TRBD2 (5 bases). CDR1 and CDR2 from the germline V gene are MDHEN and SYDVKM. The CDR3 contains 14 residues. Deletions cut 7 bases from V and 2 bases from J, with 15 bases between. For the CDR3, the DNA is TGTGCCAGCACCGAAACCACAGCGGCCTACGAGCAGTACTTC. Translating it yields CASTETTAAYEQYF.

This clone was counted a single time. The gene calls are TRBV5-1 and TRBJ1-3; no firm D call. Trimming left V 4 bases short and J 4 bases short, with 15 bases between. CDR1 and CDR2 (germline): SGHRS, YFSETQ. This CDR3 spans 15 amino acids. CDR3 sequence: CASSNPEASGNTIYF. CDR3 bases: TGCGCCAGCAGCAATCCGGAGGCTTCAGGAAACACCATATATTTT.

Judged by abundance, this clone is medium-sized (0.01 to 0.1%). This chain links TRBV7-6 with TRBJ2-3; unclear D gene. This CDR3 has 13 residues. V was pared by 5 bases and J by 3 bases, with 9 bases between. Per germline, CDR1 SGHVS and CDR2 FNYEAQ. The CDR3 bases are TGTGCCAGCAGCCGAACGGTGACAGATACGCAGTATTTT. Its translation is CASSRTVTDTQYF.

The CDR3 sequence is CASSQGTLEQYF. As DNA, the CDR3 is TGTGCCAGCAGCCAAGGGACTCTGGAGCAGTACTTC. This rearrangement joins TRBV5-8 to TRBJ2-7; maybe TRBD2 (6 bases). Trimming stripped 4 bases from V and 7 bases from J, with 12 bases between. CDR3 size: 12 residues. CDR1 is SGHTS and CDR2 is YDEGEE in the germline V gene.

This CDR3 is CASSTGTGTYEQYF. CDR3 nucleotide sequence: TGCGCCAGCAGCACAGGGACAGGAACCTACGAGCAGTACTTC. The genes are TRBV5-1 and TRBJ2-7; 8 bases fit TRBD1. Germline V lookup: CDR1 SGHRS, CDR2 YFSETQ. There are 14 residues in the CDR3. V lost 4 bases and J lost 2; bases outside the gene matches: 5.

The rearrangement links TRBV27 to TRBJ2-5; D uncertain. Germline lookup yields CDR1 MNHEY and CDR2 SMNVEV (reference sequence). Trimming left V 4 bases short and J 1 base short, with 10 bases between. The CDR3 extends over 14 amino acids. The CDR3 sequence is CASSSPMGQETQYF. The CDR3 DNA sequence: TGTGCCAGCAGTTCTCCCATGGGCCAAGAGACCCAGTACTTC.

J is TRBJ2-4 and V is TRBV29-1, with 15 bases that match TRBD2. After removal of 5 bases from V and 8 bases from J, the junction contained 4 bases not matched to a gene. Germline CDR1 reads SQVTM; CDR2 reads ANQGSEA. The CDR3 sequence is 14 residues long. CDR3 bases: TGCAGCGTTTGGACTAGCGGGAGGGCGGACATTCAGTACTTC. The encoded protein is CSVWTSGRADIQYF.

The gene calls are TRBV5-1 and TRBJ2-7, with TRBD1 identical over 9 bases. Germline assignment: CDR1 SGHRS and CDR2 YFSETQ. The CDR3 sequence is 16 residues long. V shed 7 bases, J shed 5 bases, and the junction held 16 bases outside the gene matches. The CDR3 DNA reads TGCGCCAGCGCACTCGACGGGACAGGGCTGATCCACGAGCAGTACTTC. Translating it yields CASALDGTGLIHEQYF. Full variable domain (outside the CDR3, taken from reference TRBV5-1 and TRBJ2-7): KAGVTQTPRYLIKTRGQQVTLSCSPISGHRSVSWYQQTPGQGLQFLFEYFSETQRNKGNFPGRFSGRQFSNSRSEMNVSTLELGDSALYLCASALDGTGLIHEQYFGPGTRLTVT.

This chain connects TRBV9 to TRBJ2-1; TRBD2 matches 11 bases. The CDR3 runs 17 residues. With V trimmed by 3 bases and J by 1 base, 6 bases remained unmatched. Germline values: CDR1 SGDLS, CDR2 YYNGEE. CDR3 region: CASSENSGGVSYNEQFF. Written as DNA, the CDR3 is TGTGCCAGCAGCGAAAATAGCGGGGGGGTATCCTACAATGAGCAGTTCTTC.

The chain couples TRBV7-8 to TRBJ2-5, with unresolved D. Germline V gene data show CDR1 as SGHVS and CDR2 as FQNEAQ. V gave up 3 bases and J gave up 6 bases, with 17 bases separating them. The CDR3 is made up of 15 amino acids. The CDR3 loop reads CASSFIQSNQQTQYF. Written as DNA, the CDR3 is TGTGCCAGCAGCTTTATCCAGAGTAATCAGCAGACCCAGTACTTC.

V gene TRBV7-3 combines with J gene TRBJ2-1, with 8 bases identical to TRBD1. Germline values: CDR1 SGHTA, CDR2 FQGTGA. V gave up 3 bases and J gave up 5 bases; unmatched junction bases: 0. The CDR3 length is 13 residues. The DNA for the CDR3 is TGTGCCAGCAGCTTGGACAGGGACAATGAGCAGTTCTTC. Protein sequence: CASSLDRDNEQFF.